The 2 T cell receptor beta chains presented below share a single source sample, sequenced in a study of blood T cell repertoires in COVID-19. Profiled with immunoSEQ multiplex PCR; TCRdb holds only in-frame clones, not every one. Among tens of thousands of clones listed, roughly 83% were seen once. Sequenced: peripheral blood. The receptors were sampled from a man in his fifties or sixties with COVID-19, enrolled during active disease.

The chain combines TRBV6-1 with TRBJ1-3; D possibly corresponds to TRBD1 (6 bases). V gave up 3 bases and J gave up 0 bases, with 9 bases separating them. Germline V CDR1 and CDR2: MNHNS, SASEGT. The CDR3 extends over 15 amino acids. Here the CDR3 reads CASSEGANSGNTIYF. CDR3 in DNA: TGTGCCAGCAGTGAGGGGGCCAACTCTGGAAACACCATATATTTT.

This chain links TRBV5-4 with TRBJ2-2, with 8 bases lining up with TRBD2. The CDR3 covers 15 residues. Unmatched junction bases numbered 11, after V lost 6 bases and J lost 7 bases. CDR1 and CDR2 (germline): SGHNT, YYREEE (reference sequence). The CDR3 spells CASTGGSGNVGELFF. The CDR3 DNA is TGTGCCAGCACCGGTGGTAGCGGGAATGTCGGGGAGCTGTTTTTT.